The following is a T cell receptor beta chain sequence with its context. Antigen unknown. These data are taken from a study of monozygotic twins with inflammatory bowel disease. Study-wide points: IBD patients shared fewer clonotypes with others than healthy twins, especially with disease activity. IBD-affected twins scored below their healthy co-twins in TCRbeta diversity (inverse Simpson).

TCRdb reprocessed the 5' RACE reads and stores each CDR3 protein as one record, lacking DNA. The sample shows hundreds of thousands of distinct CDR3 sequences, and roughly 2.3% sits with its ten largest clones. The germline V gene encodes CDR1 DFQATT and CDR2 SNEGSKA (reference sequence). The CDR3 sequence is 17 residues long. The TCR comes from a human donor with ulcerative colitis or Crohn's disease, or a healthy co-twin of an affected twin (not recorded which). The sequenced material came from blood. The chain joins TRBV20-1 to TRBJ2-2; TCRdb's D gene call, TRBD2, goes unchecked for lack of DNA. The chain's CDR3 is CSARDLRTSGNTGELFF.